These T cell receptor beta chains were read from a single sample in a study of T cells in localized non-small cell lung cancer. Assay used: immunoSEQ multiplex PCR; TCRdb lists only in-frame clones, some missing. The table records around 11,000 clones, about 29% of them present only once. Source: lung tumor tissue, taken before any cancer treatment. The receptors stem from a man aged 40 to 70 with stage I lung adenocarcinoma. Both conserved end residues are part of each CDR3. The order of the fields is CDR3 DNA, CDR3 protein, D gene, clone size, V gene, J gene. A D gene is named only where the DNA matches it firmly. Expanded clones are given a class, and other clones once, few, many or no size at all.

TGCGCCAGCAGCAACAGGACAGGGGGCACAGATACGCAGTATTTT	CASSNRTGGTDTQYF	TRBD1	few	TRBV5-1	TRBJ2-3
TGTGCCAGCAGTGAGTTAGGTGGGAACACTGAAGCTTTCTTT	CASSELGGNTEAFF	.	few	TRBV6-8	TRBJ1-1
TGTGCCAGCAGTGCCGGGACGATTCAAGAGACCCAGTACTTC	CASSAGTIQETQYF	.	few	TRBV6-8	TRBJ2-5
TGTGCCAGCAGTCCCGTTAGGGGATTTCAGGAGCCCCAGCATTTT	CASSPVRGFQEPQHF	.	.	TRBV11-3	TRBJ1-5
TGTGCCAGCAGAAGAGAGACAGGGGTCACCGGGGAGCTGTTTTTT	CASRRETGVTGELFF	TRBD1	few	TRBV9	TRBJ2-2
TGTGCCAGCAGTCTCGGGACAGGGTATTTAAACACCATATATTTT	CASSLGTGYLNTIYF	TRBD1	.	TRBV6-8	TRBJ1-3
TGTGCCAGCAGCTTGGGTGGTGATCTCTATGGCTACACCTTC	CASSLGGDLYGYTF	.	.	TRBV11-3	TRBJ1-2
TGTGCCCTTAGACCGCCAGGAGTTCAGCCCCAGCATTTT	CALRPPGVQPQHF	.	.	TRBV14	TRBJ1-5
TGTGCCAGCAGTGGGGGGATCTCCTACAATGAGCAGTTCTTC	CASSGGISYNEQFF	.	.	TRBV11-3	TRBJ2-1
TGTGCCAGCACCCTTACGGGGGGCGAGTACAATGAGCAGTTCTTC	CASTLTGGEYNEQFF	.	.	TRBV6-4	TRBJ2-1
TGCGCCAGCAGCCAGGTTCGGGTAAAGCGTCAGCCCCAGCATTTT	CASSQVRVKRQPQHF	.	.	TRBV5-1	TRBJ1-5
TGTGCCTGGCGACATACGAACACTGAAGCTTTCTTT	CAWRHTNTEAFF	.	.	TRBV30	TRBJ1-1
TGTGCCAGTAGTCTCGGACAGGGTTTTGGAGAGACCCAGTACTTC	CASSLGQGFGETQYF	TRBD1	once	TRBV19	TRBJ2-5
TGTGCCAGCTCACCAAGGCAGGGGGAGTACACCATATATTTT	CASSPRQGEYTIYF	TRBD1	few	TRBV18	TRBJ1-3
TGTGCCAGCTCTCCAGGGCGAAGAGGCTACACCTTC	CASSPGRRGYTF	.	many	TRBV6-8	TRBJ1-2
TGCGCCAGCAGCTTGCCCAGGACAGGGGGCAAGGTGAACGAGCAGTACTTC	CASSLPRTGGKVNEQYF	TRBD1	.	TRBV5-1	TRBJ2-7
TGTGCCAGCAGTGCGACTGGATCAGGCTCATCTAGAGGAAACACCATATATTTT	CASSATGSGSSRGNTIYF	.	few	TRBV6-8	TRBJ1-3
TGTGCCAGTAGTATTCGGAGGGGACGGATCCAAGAGACCCAGTACTTC	CASSIRRGRIQETQYF	.	.	TRBV19	TRBJ2-5
TGTGCCAGCAGCTTGATAGGGCCAGCCAACTCCCATCATAGCAATCAGCCCCAGCATTTT	CASSLIGPANSHHSNQPQHF	.	.	TRBV11-3	TRBJ1-5
TGTGCCAGCAGCCCCTCCGGGACAGGGGGTGGGGGTGAGCAGTTCTTC	CASSPSGTGGGGEQFF	TRBD1	few	TRBV11-3	TRBJ2-1
TGTGCCAGCAGCCTCCGGACGGGGGCCTACGAGCAGTACTTC	CASSLRTGAYEQYF	.	few	TRBV9	TRBJ2-7
TGTGCCAGCAGCGTCCGGGACAGGGATTCACCCCTCCACTTT	CASSVRDRDSPLHF	TRBD1	few	TRBV11-3	TRBJ1-6
TGTGCCAGCAGCCTAAAGTGGGGGGGGGCTGAGCAGTTCTTC	CASSLKWGGAEQFF	.	.	TRBV14	TRBJ2-1
TGTGCCAGCAGCTTAGTGGGGGGCGGCCACGAGCAGTACTTC	CASSLVGGGHEQYF	.	.	TRBV11-3	TRBJ2-7
TGCGCCAGCAGCCCGGGACAGATTAATGAAAAACTGTTTTTT	CASSPGQINEKLFF	TRBD1	.	TRBV5-1	TRBJ1-4
TGTGCCATCAGGGAATGGGGAGGGGAAGACTATGGCTACACCTTC	CAIREWGGEDYGYTF	.	many	TRBV6-8	TRBJ1-2
TGTGCCAGCAGCTCCAGGGAGCAGACCTTCGGGGGCTACAATGAGCAGTTCTTC	CASSSREQTFGGYNEQFF	.	many	TRBV11-3	TRBJ2-1
TGCAGCGTTGTATTCAGGGCAGGACAAGAGACCCAGTACTTC	CSVVFRAGQETQYF	.	.	TRBV29-1	TRBJ2-5
TGTGCCATCAGTGAGAGGGAAAATTCACCCCTCCACTTT	CAISERENSPLHF	.	.	TRBV10-3	TRBJ1-6
TGTGCCAGTACGGACAGGGTGAACACTGAAGCTTTCTTT	CASTDRVNTEAFF	TRBD1	.	TRBV19	TRBJ1-1
TGTGCCAGCAGCTTACCGGGACAGAACACTGAAGCTTTCTTT	CASSLPGQNTEAFF	.	few	TRBV6-8	TRBJ1-1
TGTGCCATCAGTGGGGGTACCACCGGGGAGCTGTTTTTT	CAISGGTTGELFF	.	medium-sized	TRBV6-8	TRBJ2-2
TGTGCTAGTGGTCATTCAAACACTCAGAACACCGGGGAGCTGTTTTTT	CASGHSNTQNTGELFF	.	.	TRBV12-5	TRBJ2-2
TGTGCCAGCAGCACCGGAAGACTAGCGGGGGGCCAAGAGACCCAGTACTTC	CASSTGRLAGGQETQYF	TRBD2	few	TRBV11-3	TRBJ2-5
TGTGCCATCAGCCGACAGGGGGTAATTCAACCCTATGGCTACACCTTC	CAISRQGVIQPYGYTF	TRBD1	.	TRBV6-8	TRBJ1-2
TGTGCCAGTAGTATCGGCCAGAAGAATGAAGCTTTCTTT	CASSIGQKNEAFF	.	few	TRBV19	TRBJ1-1
TGTGCCTGGAGTGACACAGGGAGGAACACTGAAGCTTTCTTT	CAWSDTGRNTEAFF	.	few	TRBV30	TRBJ1-1
TGTGCCAGCAGGCCGGGACAGGGGAACACCGGGGAGCTGTTTTTT	CASRPGQGNTGELFF	TRBD1	.	TRBV9	TRBJ2-2
TGTGCCAGCAGTGAACCCCTAGAACTAGCGGGGTGGGAGGATACGCAGTATTTT	CASSEPLELAGWEDTQYF	TRBD2	.	TRBV2	TRBJ2-3
TGTGCCAGCAGCCTGGGAGGGGTCTATGGCTACACCTTC	CASSLGGVYGYTF	.	many	TRBV7-2	TRBJ1-2